This TCR beta chain was sequenced for a study of T cell responses to AZD1222 COVID-19 vaccine. Germline V gene data show CDR1 as SGHRS and CDR2 as YFSETQ. This CDR3 has 14 amino acids. Trimming cost V 5 bases and J 3 bases, with 12 bases left between them. Regarding the study as a whole: Spike-specific TCR breadth and depth grew following two AZD1222 doses.

For this clone: The antigen remains undetermined.

Sequencing used immunoSEQ multiplex PCR; TCRdb keeps in-frame clones, though not all of them. The table shows more than 70,000 clones, with 85% to 90% occurring only once. The clonotype originates from an adult who received the AZD1222 COVID-19 vaccine. Sequences were derived from peripheral blood, sampled 28 days after the second AZD1222 dose. The chain is built from TRBV5-1 and TRBJ2-1; weak D call: TRBD1 (6 bases). CDR3 DNA: TGCGCCAGCAGTCGGGACACCAACTACAATGAGCAGTTCTTC. It yields the protein CASSRDTNYNEQFF. Complete variable domain (other parts from reference TRBV5-1 and TRBJ2-1): KAGVTQTPRYLIKTRGQQVTLSCSPISGHRSVSWYQQTPGQGLQFLFEYFSETQRNKGNFPGRFSGRQFSNSRSEMNVSTLELGDSALYLCASSRDTNYNEQFFGPGTRLTVL.